The sequence of this T cell receptor beta chain was determined in a study of cytomegalovirus exposure and HLA in healthy donors. Use of 60 Vbeta and 13 Jbeta primers characterized the PCR. Repertoires were generated with immunoSEQ multiplex PCR, while TCRdb's copy carries only in-frame clones and drops some. The data include 150,000 or so clones; the top ten clones carry around 1.6%. Study-wide results and caveats: The study assumed roughly uniform donor sequencing depth for presence/absence analyses. Sequencing likely produced, as an artifact, a cluster of highly shared sequence variants.

Details on this clone: No antigen is known for it.

V shed 5 bases and J shed 0 bases, with 11 bases lying between them. CDR3 length: 15 residues. CDR1 is SGHAT, CDR2 FQNNGV, per germline. V gene TRBV11-2 combines with J gene TRBJ1-3; D gene unclear. Sequencing was performed on PBMCs. The TCR comes from a woman aged 50 to 65 in good health and CMV-seronegative. CDR3 loop: CASSPDFGSGNTIYF. The CDR3 nucleotides read TGTGCCAGCAGCCCCGACTTTGGCTCTGGAAACACCATATATTTT.